The 14 T cell receptor beta chains below all came from one sample that was sequenced in a study of neurological immune-mediated disorders. TCRdb reprocessed the 5' RACE reads via MiXCR and lists one record per CDR3 protein. The sample has about 52,000 distinct CDR3 sequences; 3.6% are singletons. Material for sequencing was PBMCs. These receptors were collected from a young man with multiple sclerosis.

This clonotype was counted between two and nine times. This may stem from a read error, because a much larger clone lies one nucleotide away. The V gene is TRBV9, the J gene TRBJ2-1; D remains ambiguous. This CDR3 has 13 residues. Germline CDR1 and CDR2: SGDLS and YYNGEE. V shed 3 bases and J shed 4 bases, with 8 bases lying between them. The CDR3 bases are TGTGCCAGCAGCGCCCACTTTTACAATGAGCAGTTCTTC. It is translated as CASSAHFYNEQFF.

In its sample, this clonotype was seen many times. The V and J genes are TRBV10-3 and TRBJ1-4; no clear D. CDR3 length: 12 residues. The germline V gene encodes CDR1 ENHRY and CDR2 SYGVKD. Trimming cost V 10 bases and J 8 bases, with 14 bases left between them. This CDR3 is CASREVGEKLFF. The CDR3, as DNA: TGTGCCAGCCGGGAAGTGGGGGAAAAACTGTTTTTT.

The chain joins TRBV10-2 to TRBJ1-1; no firm D call. CDR1 WSHSY and CDR2 SAAADI come from the germline V gene. The CDR3 totals 13 residues. Deletions cut 7 bases from V and 1 base from J, with 10 bases between. CDR3 amino acids: CASIGKANTEAFF. The CDR3 bases are TGCGCCAGCATCGGAAAGGCGAACACTGAAGCTTTCTTT.

This clonotype was counted at least ten times. The rearrangement links TRBV7-6 to TRBJ2-2; D is unresolved. The V and J ends lost 5 bases and 0 bases respectively, with 4 bases between them. The CDR3 runs to 13 residues. Germline V gives CDR1 SGHVS, CDR2 FNYEAQ. CDR3 in amino acids: CASSVTNTGELFF. The CDR3 DNA reads as TGTGCCAGCAGCGTCACGAACACCGGGGAGCTGTTTTTT.

This clonotype came up many times. The chain carries TRBV5-1 and TRBJ1-3; TRBD1 agrees at 7 bases. The V gene's germline CDR1 is SGHRS and CDR2 YFSETQ. The CDR3 length is 17 residues. The V and J ends lost 0 bases and 0 bases, in that order; junction bases with no gene match: 6. CDR3 nucleotide sequence: TGCGCCAGCAGCTTGGACCCACAGGGGCTCTCTGGAAACACCATATATTTT. As protein: CASSLDPQGLSGNTIYF.

This clonotype was observed many times. The CDR3 loop reads CASSLTGGTEAFF. The CDR3 region has the DNA TGTGCCAGCAGCTTAACAGGGGGGACTGAAGCTTTCTTT. The V call is TRBV5-4, the J call TRBJ1-1; 8 bases match TRBD1. The J segment lost 5 bases and the V segment lost 2 bases, leaving 2 bases of the junction unmatched. This CDR3 contains 13 residues. The V gene's germline CDR1 is SGHNT and CDR2 YYREEE (reference sequence).

This clonotype occurred many times. The gene calls are TRBV6-4 and TRBJ1-1; D ambiguous. The CDR3 covers 11 residues. V shed 8 bases and J shed 6 bases, with 10 bases lying between them. Germline CDR1 MRHNA, CDR2 SNTAGT. CDR3 amino acids: CASLSIAEAFF. DNA of the CDR3: TGTGCCAGCCTTTCGATCGCTGAAGCTTTCTTT.

This clonotype was counted many times. The chain is built from TRBV5-1 and TRBJ2-5; D may be TRBD1 (5 bases). Trimming cost V 4 bases and J 4 bases, with 11 bases left between them. Germline CDR1 and CDR2: SGHRS and YFSETQ. The CDR3 has 13 amino acids. The CDR3 DNA is TGCGCCAGCAGCCACCAGGGTGGAGAGACCCAGTACTTC. It specifies CASSHQGGETQYF. The full variable domain, completed using reference TRBV5-1 and TRBJ2-5, is KAGVTQTPRYLIKTRGQQVTLSCSPISGHRSVSWYQQTPGQGLQFLFEYFSETQRNKGNFPGRFSGRQFSNSRSEMNVSTLELGDSALYLCASSHQGGETQYFGPGTRLLVL.

This clonotype was detected ten times or more. V usage is TRBV5-6 and J usage is TRBJ2-7; the D gene could be TRBD1 or TRBD2 (5 bases each). This CDR3 contains 14 residues. The germline V gene has CDR1 SGHDT and CDR2 YYEEEE. V lost 2 bases, J lost 0 bases, and 9 bases lay in between. Here the CDR3 reads CASSFGGISYEQYF. The CDR3 nucleotides are TGTGCCAGCAGCTTTGGGGGAATCTCCTACGAGCAGTACTTC.

This clonotype was seen ten or more times. This chain links TRBV28 with TRBJ1-2, with 8 nucleotides matching TRBD1. The CDR3 has 15 residues. The V gene's germline CDR1 is MDHEN and CDR2 SYDVKM. The V and J ends lost 6 bases and 8 bases, in that order; junction bases with no gene match: 14. This CDR3 is CASSSGAGGAGGYTF. In DNA form, the CDR3 reads TGTGCCAGCAGCTCGGGGGCAGGGGGCGCAGGAGGCTACACCTTC.

There are many counts of this clonotype. The chain uses TRBV4-1 and TRBJ1-4; D ambiguous. The CDR3 extends over 15 amino acids. CDR1 and CDR2 from the germline V gene are MGHRA and YSYEKL. Trimming removed 2 bases from V and 4 bases from J, with 11 bases in between. CDR3 nucleotide sequence: TGCGCCAGCAGCCAATACGACCGAAATAATGAAAAACTGTTTTTT. This codes for CASSQYDRNNEKLFF.

This clonotype came up many times. The V and J genes are TRBV12-3 or TRBV12-4 and TRBJ1-1; 11 nucleotides agree with TRBD1. The CDR3 runs to 14 residues. V shed 6 bases and J 4 bases; nucleotides not matched to a gene: 4. CDR3 sequence (DNA): TGTGCCAGCAGGTCCGGGACAGGGGGCACTGAAGCTTTCTTT. It encodes CASRSGTGGTEAFF.

This clonotype was seen ten or more times. The chain links TRBV6-5 to TRBJ1-1; 9 bases line up with TRBD1. The CDR3 totals 17 residues. The V segment lost 6 bases and the J segment 1 base; nucleotides outside the gene matches: 12. Germline CDR1 and CDR2: MNHEY and SVGAGI. CDR3 sequence reads: CASSLSGQGSSNTEAFF. CDR3 DNA: TGTGCCAGCAGCCTCTCTGGACAGGGGTCCTCGAACACTGAAGCTTTCTTT.

This clonotype came up many times. CDR3 region: CASSADRGLETQYF. The CDR3 DNA sequence: TGTGCCAGCAGCGCCGACAGGGGGCTGGAGACCCAGTACTTC. The J gene is TRBJ2-5, the V gene TRBV9; 10 nucleotides agree with TRBD1. CDR3 length: 14 amino acids. The V segment lost 3 bases and the J segment 5 bases; nucleotides outside the gene matches: 4. Germline assignment: CDR1 SGDLS and CDR2 YYNGEE.